This entry is about one T cell receptor (beta chain). Germline CDR1 reads MDHEN; CDR2 reads SYDVKM. Trimming took 5 bases from V and 9 from J; bases not matched to a gene: 13. CDR3 size: 15 residues. This sample is part of a study of control samples from healthy donors and cancer patients. The method was immunoSEQ multiplex PCR; TCRdb's version includes in-frame clones alone and lacks a portion of them. The sample consists of about 140,000 clones, more than 85% of them appearing once. The chain joins TRBV28 to TRBJ2-1; the match to TRBD1 covers 7 bases. This sequence originates from a man aged 25-40 years in good health. The material sequenced was blood. The CDR3 DNA is TGTGCCAGCAGTCCCATAGACAGGGATGGGGGTGAGCAGTTCTTC. Amino acid sequence: CASSPIDRDGGEQFF.